These 16 T cell receptor beta chains originate from one sample sequenced in a study of identical twins. TCRdb fed the 5' RACE reads into MiXCR, producing one record per CDR3 protein. In the table there are roughly 230,000 distinct CDR3 sequences, 6.5% to 9.5% of which are singletons. The same sample was also studied in work on yellow fever vaccine responses in identical twins.

Sequencing was performed on CD8+ T cells sorted from blood. All receptors derive from a woman between 18 and 29 years old in good health.

This clonotype was picked up many times. J is TRBJ2-1 and V is TRBV5-5; 10 positions agree with TRBD2. V shed 3 bases and J 2 bases; nucleotides not matched to a gene: 5. Looked up from germline, CDR1 is SGHKS and CDR2 is YYEKEE (reference sequence). CDR3 length: 16 amino acids. The CDR3 nucleotides are TGTGCCAGCAGCTATAGCGGGAGGAGCACCTACAATGAGCAGTTCTTC. It codes for CASSYSGRSTYNEQFF.

This clonotype was seen repeatedly, ten times or more. CDR3 sequence reads: CASSPRGGGPNTEAFF. The CDR3 DNA reads as TGTGCCAGCAGTCCCCGGGGGGGCGGCCCGAACACTGAAGCTTTCTTT. The genes are TRBV6-1 and TRBJ1-1, with TRBD1 as a possible D gene (6 bases). Germline-derived CDR1 and CDR2 are MNHNS and SASEGT. The V gene lost 5 bases and the J gene lost 1 base, with 17 bases spanning the gap. The CDR3 loop spans 16 amino acids.

This clonotype was seen ten or more times. The rearrangement joins TRBV27 to TRBJ2-1, with 9 positions matching TRBD2. CDR1 is MNHEY, CDR2 SMNVEV, per germline (reference sequence). The CDR3 has 16 amino acids. After removal of 1 base from V and 3 bases from J, the junction contained 4 bases not matched to a gene. In DNA form, the CDR3 reads TGTGCCAGCAGTTTATGGGGCGGGAGGGGCTACAATGAGCAGTTCTTC. This gives the protein CASSLWGGRGYNEQFF.

The rearrangement uses TRBV20-1 and TRBJ2-1; 7 positions match TRBD1. Germline CDR1 DFQATT, CDR2 SNEGSKA (reference sequence). With 6 bases clipped from V and 1 base from J, the junction kept 6 bases outside the gene matches. CDR3 length equals 14 residues. The CDR3 reads CSAPTGSSYNEQFF. CDR3 sequence (DNA): TGCAGTGCACCGACAGGGTCGTCCTACAATGAGCAGTTCTTC.

This clonotype occurred many times. The genes are TRBV20-1 and TRBJ2-5; 16 bases fit TRBD2. This CDR3 comprises 19 residues. Germline V CDR1 and CDR2: DFQATT, SNEGSKA (reference sequence). Trimming took 2 bases from V and 1 from J; bases not matched to a gene: 10. The CDR3 sequence: CSARLPGLAGGLPQETQYF. CDR3 nucleotide sequence: TGCAGTGCTAGACTGCCGGGACTAGCGGGAGGGCTTCCCCAAGAGACCCAGTACTTC.

The V call is TRBV4-2, the J call TRBJ2-5; the match to TRBD1 covers 8 bases. Germline CDR1 is LGHNA and CDR2 is YNFKEQ. With 1 base clipped from V and 5 bases from J, the junction kept 6 bases outside the gene matches. The CDR3 loop spans 15 amino acids. The CDR3 sequence: CASSQAPTGAETQYF. The CDR3 nucleotides are TGTGCCAGCAGCCAAGCGCCGACAGGGGCGGAGACCCAGTACTTC.

In its sample, this clonotype was seen many times. The rearrangement uses TRBV7-9 and TRBJ2-7; 10 nucleotides line up with TRBD1. The CDR3 contains 16 residues. The germline V gene encodes CDR1 SEHNR and CDR2 FQNEAQ (reference sequence). The J segment lost 3 bases and the V segment lost 3 bases, leaving 8 bases of the junction unmatched. In DNA, the CDR3 is TGTGCCAGCAGCTTTCCGGGACAGGGGTTAGTCTACGAGCAGTACTTC. Translation gives CASSFPGQGLVYEQYF.

This clonotype was seen ten or more times. This rearrangement joins TRBV12-3 or TRBV12-4 to TRBJ1-5; TRBD1 might be the D (6 bases). CDR3 size: 14 residues. V was pared by 7 bases and J by 4 bases, with 14 bases between. CDR3 amino acids: CASTLDRPNQPQHF. The CDR3 bases are TGTGCCAGCACCCTTGACAGGCCTAATCAGCCCCAGCATTTT.

This clonotype was recorded at least ten times. The rearrangement uses TRBV13 and TRBJ2-4; 7 positions agree with TRBD1. This CDR3 has 11 residues. CDR1 PRHDT and CDR2 FYEKMQ come from the germline V gene (reference sequence). Losses at the gene ends were 2 bases for V and 16 bases for J; bases not matched to a gene: 5. The CDR3, as DNA: TGTGCCAGCAGCTTAACAGGGGCGCCCTACTTC. Protein sequence: CASSLTGAPYF.

This clonotype was recorded a few times. The V gene is TRBV28, the J gene TRBJ2-5; 9 bases are a match to TRBD1. V lost 2 bases and J lost 0; bases outside the gene matches: 1. The CDR3 consists of 15 residues. Per the germline V gene, CDR1 is MDHEN and CDR2 is SYDVKM. CDR3 nucleotide sequence: TGTGCCAGCAGTTTAGGGGACAGGGACCAAGAGACCCAGTACTTC. The encoded protein is CASSLGDRDQETQYF. The full variable domain, with the rest looked up from reference TRBV28 and TRBJ2-5, is DVKVTQSSRYLVKRTGEKVFLECVQDMDHENMFWYRQDPGLGLRLIYFSYDVKMKEKGDIPEGYSVSREKKERFSLILESASTNQTSMYLCASSLGDRDQETQYFGPGTRLLVL.

V and J are TRBV20-1 and TRBJ2-7; the D gene is possibly TRBD2 (6 bases). V shed 0 bases and J shed 4 bases, with 16 bases lying between them. Germline V CDR1 and CDR2: DFQATT, SNEGSKA (reference sequence). The CDR3 has 15 amino acids. The CDR3 DNA sequence: TGCAGTGCTAGAGATTTATCGGAGGGCGTATACGAGCAGTACTTC. This sequence encodes CSARDLSEGVYEQYF.

This clonotype occurred a few times. V is TRBV11-2 and J is TRBJ2-7; the D is unclear. CDR3 length equals 15 residues. Trimming cost V 3 bases and J 0 bases, with 12 bases left between them. Germline CDR1 and CDR2: SGHAT and FQNNGV. CDR3 residues: CASSFPQTPSYEQYF. DNA for the CDR3: TGTGCCAGCAGCTTCCCACAGACCCCCTCCTACGAGCAGTACTTC.

The chain links TRBV20-1 to TRBJ2-7; D might be TRBD1 or TRBD2, each matching 5 bases. Germline lookup yields CDR1 DFQATT and CDR2 SNEGSKA (reference sequence). Trimming took off 3 bases at V and 2 bases at J, with 20 bases between the two ends. The CDR3 totals 16 residues. CDR3 DNA sequence: TGCAGTGCTAGTCCCTCACTCGGGACGCTAGCCTACGAGCAGTACTTC. Translated: CSASPSLGTLAYEQYF.

This clonotype was picked up many times. The rearrangement links TRBV12-3 or TRBV12-4 to TRBJ2-3, with no clear D. The CDR3 is 17 residues long. V lost 5 bases and J lost 1, with 19 bases in between. CDR3 in amino acids: CASSGLGNYGGTDTQYF. DNA for the CDR3: TGTGCCAGCAGTGGATTGGGTAACTATGGGGGCACAGATACGCAGTATTTT.

This clonotype was seen a handful of times. In DNA, the CDR3 is TGTGCCAGCAGTTTATCGGTTCCAGCGGGGGGGCTGTTGACCGGGGAGCTGTTTTTT. This codes for CASSLSVPAGGLLTGELFF. The chain couples TRBV27 to TRBJ2-2, with TRBD2 matching over 10 bases. The germline gives CDR1 MNHEY, CDR2 SMNVEV (reference sequence). The CDR3 is 19 residues long. V was pared by 0 bases and J by 5 bases, with 12 bases of the junction left unmatched.

This clonotype was recorded a few times. The chain links TRBV7-9 to TRBJ2-5, with TRBD1 as a possible D gene (6 bases). Trimming removed 4 bases at V and 5 bases at J, with 20 bases between. CDR3 length: 16 residues. CDR1 and CDR2 from the germline V gene are SEHNR and FQNEAQ (reference sequence). CDR3 coding DNA: TGTGCCAGCAGCTCTAAAAGGGACACACAGGCGGAGACCCAGTACTTC. Residues: CASSSKRDTQAETQYF.